This T cell receptor (beta chain) originates from a study of shared clonotypes between healthy human individuals. Whole-study results and caveats: Against clonotypes common to all four donors, non-shared ones had lower generation probabilities. The represented genetic and exposure-history diversity was limited by the small number of donors.

An even split of each subset's genomic DNA across several immunoSEQ plates was performed. Sequencing used immunoSEQ multiplex PCR; TCRdb keeps in-frame clones, though not all of them. This sample has roughly 1.4 million clones, with 97% to 99% found just once. Details on this clone: Its antigen is not known.

Trimming took 4 bases from V and 3 from J, leaving 21 bases between them. The CDR3 totals 17 residues. The germline CDR1 and CDR2 sequences are GTSNPN and SVGIG (reference sequence). Material for sequencing was naive CD4+ T cells sorted from blood. Subset of the sample: CD45RA+ positively selected. This TCR derives from a young man in good health. The chain employs TRBV30 and TRBJ1-4; no firm D call. CDR3 in amino acids: CAWTSPGVWGANEKLFF. The CDR3 DNA reads TGTGCCTGGACCTCCCCCGGGGTATGGGGAGCTAATGAAAAACTGTTTTTT.